The source of this TCR beta chain is a study of shared clonotypes between healthy human individuals (dated by TCRdb to 2019 to 2021). About the full investigation: A couple of women and a few men aged 18 to 49 years were included in the cohort. For each donor, three plates each were used for CD4 naive and CD4 memory, two plates were used for CD8 naive, and one plate was used for CD8 memory. Per donor, leukapheresis produced somewhere between about 0.9 and 9.5 billion PBMCs. The study deeply sequenced blood TCR repertoires of five healthy adults to estimate repertoire size and the extent of clonotype sharing between individuals. To increase sequencing depth and limit assay-specific biases, TCR repertoire library preparation and sequencing were carried out by different laboratories using diverse techniques. What the study reported, not specific to this receptor: Pairwise subsampling indicated that sequencing depth was expected to affect the degree of clonotype sharing among donors. Compared with non-shared clonotypes, clonotypes shared by all four sorted-subset donors had higher generation probabilities. Larger estimated clonotype richness was generally found for naive subsets than for memory subsets. Sharing across a few donors was observed for about 5% of naive CD4, over 3% of naive CD8, over 2% of memory CD4, and roughly 0.4% of memory CD8 clonotypes. The small number of donors limited the genetic and exposure-history diversity represented. Rarefaction of sorted-subset datasets indicated incomplete sequencing despite the large sequencing depth. Sampling was restricted to blood, and TCR repertoires in tissues likely differ from the TCR repertoires found in blood.

From the cysteine up to the phenylalanine, the CDR3 has a length of 15 residues. Kept here is only the CDR3 DNA, which spans 45 bases and is read in frame from base 1. The germline V gene (reference sequence) yields SEHNR for CDR1 and FQNEAQ for CDR2. The germline V end is reduced by 5 bases and the J end by 2 bases; junction bases left unmatched: 7. TCR CDR3 regions were amplified from genomic DNA by multiplex PCR using the deep immunoSEQ assay. For each cell subset, the extracted genomic DNA was distributed evenly across all wells of several immunoSEQ 96-well plates, and each plate served as one replicate. For sorted subsets, around 0.2 ug of genomic DNA, equivalent to 30,000 or so T cell genomes, went into each replicate PCR. The purified libraries were quantified using a Qubit 3.0 fluorometer, sized with a Bioanalyzer 2100, and then quantified again using the KAPA Library Quantification kit. Every immunoSEQ 96-well plate was sequenced on a separate single-read 150-cycle Illumina NextSeq 550 flow cell. On the authors' methods: Because the immunoSEQ output held only junctional sequences and lacked quality scores, the filtering could not match the filtering applied to full-length reads. To assign V/J genes and CDR3, sequences were annotated against IMGT germline references using PyIR, a Python wrapper for IgBLAST v1.9. Reads with weak V/J assignments (E-value above 1e-6), missing CDR3, stop codons, out-of-frame junctions, or ambiguous translated residues were removed. V3J clonotypes were defined as sequences sharing an identical inferred V gene, J gene, and CDR3 amino acid sequence. Percentage overlap between repertoires was computed as shared unique clonotypes divided by the size of the smaller repertoire. Repertoire richness was assessed with RTK rarefaction, the Chao1 estimator, and Recon v2.1 estimates of unobserved clonotypes. Generation probabilities for all TCRbeta clonotypes obtained by the gDNA method from a handful of donors were computed using OLGA. TCRdb holds this immuneACCESS table with in-frame rearrangements only. Some clones are missing; in checked studies, unresolved V genes explain under half, and the rest has no known cause. The V and J calls and clone size were taken over from that table, and D and trimming were inferred from the DNA. This sample holds more than 550,000 clones; around 90% were observed only once. Of the sample, roughly 36% is held by the ten largest clones.

Donors were healthy HIV-negative adults with no recently reported acute infections or vaccinations. Every donor was a Caucasian adult living in Nashville, Tennessee, USA. CD8 memory samples combined magnetically selected CD45RO+ cells with CCR7-negative CD45RA+ effector memory (TemRA) cells. Blood was obtained by leukapheresis, after which PBMCs were separated by Ficoll-Histopaque density gradient centrifugation and cryopreserved in liquid nitrogen vapor phase. Purity and quantity of every magnetically sorted T cell population were checked by analytical flow cytometry. Each sorted fraction had its genomic DNA isolated and then quantified by UV absorbance on a Nanodrop 2000c. Note on this clone: Its antigen remains unidentified. Base qualities are not provided; no much larger clone lies one nucleotide away.

This receptor was taken from a young man in good health. Some clones in this sample may be carry-over from other donors' samples. Material for sequencing was memory CD8+ T cells from PBMCs. This sample's cell subset or site label indicates: CD45RO+ cells pooled with CCR7-negative TemRA cells. The V gene is TRBV7-9 and the J gene is TRBJ2-3; a stretch of 7 junction bases matches TRBD2. CDR3 protein: CASSPVAGDTDTQYF. In nucleotide form, the sequence is TGTGCCAGCAGCCCCGTGGCGGGGGACACAGATACGCAGTATTTT.